This passage covers 4 T cell receptor beta chains from one sample sequenced in a study of T-cell memory formation after mild COVID-19. Using its own MiXCR run on the 5' RACE reads, TCRdb lists one record per CDR3 protein. Among 400,000 to 500,000 distinct CDR3 sequences listed, 20% were seen once. What was sequenced was PBMCs or a T cell subset sorted from them (not recorded which). Every receptor here comes from an adult woman who had mild COVID-19 (a few samples of this study predate the infection). Cell type and time point are not known.

This clonotype has more than one count but fewer than ten. The V call is TRBV7-9, the J call TRBJ2-7, with D possibly matching TRBD1 (5 bases). CDR3 size: 13 residues. V lost 8 bases and J 1 base, leaving 12 bases between the germline ends. CDR1 and CDR2 (germline): SEHNR, FQNEAQ (reference sequence). CDR3 loop: CASGYRQSYEQYF. The CDR3, as DNA: TGTGCCAGCGGATACAGACAGTCCTACGAGCAGTACTTC.

The V call is TRBV6-1, the J call TRBJ1-4, with D possibly TRBD1 on 5 matching bases. The CDR3 extends over 15 amino acids. With 5 bases removed from V and 0 bases from J, the gap between germline ends came to 10 bases. The germline CDR1 and CDR2 sequences are MNHNS and SASEGT. In DNA, the CDR3 is TGTGCCAGCAGTAAGGGACCGTCAACTAATGAAAAACTGTTTTTT. Protein sequence: CASSKGPSTNEKLFF.

This clonotype has a handful of counts. The rearrangement joins TRBV6-6 to TRBJ2-3, with 9 nucleotides matching TRBD2. Per germline, CDR1 MNHNY and CDR2 SVGAGI (reference sequence). V lost 2 bases and J lost 7; bases outside the gene matches: 10. The CDR3 sequence is 16 residues long. The CDR3 region has the DNA TGTGCCAGCAGTTACGGTGGTGAGCGGGGGGTAAATACGCAGTATTTT. It is translated as CASSYGGERGVNTQYF.

This rearrangement joins TRBV12-3 or TRBV12-4 to TRBJ1-1; the match to TRBD1 covers 8 bases. V lost 8 bases to trimming and J lost 6 bases; unmatched junction nucleotides: 5. CDR3 length: 12 residues. CDR3 region: CASVTGGAEAFF. CDR3 coding DNA: TGTGCCAGCGTAACAGGGGGAGCTGAAGCTTTCTTT.